This T cell receptor (beta chain) was found in a study of OX40 agonist ivuxolimab in advanced cancers. General study points: At 0.1 to 3.0 mg/kg and by week 6, clonal expansion occurred in CD4+ and CD8+ blood T cells.

As to this clone: Its antigen is not known.

Blood draws occurred at baseline, cycle 4 day 1, and cycle 7 day 1. The method was immunoSEQ multiplex PCR; TCRdb's version includes in-frame clones alone and lacks a portion of them. The table includes tens of thousands of clones, 85% to 95% detected once. The CDR3 is 15 amino acids. The germline gives CDR1 SGHNT, CDR2 YYREEE (reference sequence). The J segment lost 5 bases and the V segment lost 0 bases, leaving 6 bases of the junction unmatched. The J gene is TRBJ2-5, the V gene TRBV5-4; 8 bases map to TRBD2. The receptor comes from an adult with an advanced solid tumor such as melanoma, head and neck, liver or kidney cancer. The sample in question was CD4+ or CD8+ T cells sorted from blood, obtained in a trial of the OX40 agonist ivuxolimab. CDR3 in DNA: TGTGCCAGCAGCTTGGCGATAGCGGGAAGGGAGACCCAGTACTTC. Its translation is CASSLAIAGRETQYF. Drawing the rest from reference TRBV5-4 and TRBJ2-5, the complete variable domain is ETGVTQSPTHLIKTRGQQVTLRCSSQSGHNTVSWYQQALGQGPQFIFQYYREEENGRGNFPPRFSGLQFPNYSSELNVNALELDDSALYLCASSLAIAGRETQYFGPGTRLLVL.